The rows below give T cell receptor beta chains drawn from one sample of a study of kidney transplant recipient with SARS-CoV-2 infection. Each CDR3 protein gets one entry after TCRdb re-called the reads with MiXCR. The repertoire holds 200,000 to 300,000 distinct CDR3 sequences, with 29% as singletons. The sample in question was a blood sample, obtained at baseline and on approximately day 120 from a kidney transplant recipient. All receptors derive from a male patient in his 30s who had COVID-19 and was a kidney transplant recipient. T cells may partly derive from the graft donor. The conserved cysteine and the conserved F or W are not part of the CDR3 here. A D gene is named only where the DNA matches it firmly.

cdr3_aa: ASSLSGLNSPLH; v_call: TRBV7-3; d_call: -
cdr3_aa: GSKYTDSRKTYGYT; v_call: TRBV8-2; d_call: -
cdr3_aa: ASSQDGDSDTQY; v_call: TRBV4-2; d_call: TRBD1
cdr3_aa: ASSLVVTVRRDTEAF; v_call: TRBV7-9; d_call: -
cdr3_aa: ASGEGPSYEQY; v_call: TRBV6-2/TRBV6-3; d_call: TRBD2
cdr3_aa: ASVITSVRKTYGYT; v_call: TRBV5-1; d_call: -
cdr3_aa: ASSLNLAEAGTDTQY; v_call: TRBV7-9; d_call: TRBD2
cdr3_aa: ATSRDVGRSTEAF; v_call: TRBV15; d_call: -
cdr3_aa: ASSFSSDQPQH; v_call: TRBV28; d_call: -
cdr3_aa: ASWGTSVRKTYGYT; v_call: TRBV5-1; d_call: -
cdr3_aa: ASLGTNSRKTYGYT; v_call: TRBV5-6; d_call: -
cdr3_aa: ASASGTNEKLF; v_call: TRBV18; d_call: -
cdr3_aa: CQQWMKLPIQSRANVLT; v_call: TRBV2; d_call: -
cdr3_aa: ASSFISDEQY; v_call: TRBV12-3/TRBV12-4; d_call: -
cdr3_aa: ASSSELWSTEAF; v_call: TRBV5-1; d_call: -
cdr3_aa: ASSHPYPISIPTEAF; v_call: TRBV3-1; d_call: -
cdr3_aa: SVGVTGGRETQY; v_call: TRBV29-1; d_call: -
cdr3_aa: ASSQDSASTDTQY; v_call: TRBV3-2; d_call: -
cdr3_aa: SVEDHTGPTEAF; v_call: TRBV29-1; d_call: -
cdr3_aa: ASMQGVSRKTYGYT; v_call: TRBV5-5; d_call: -
cdr3_aa: ASGLGLQGYGYT; v_call: TRBV11-2; d_call: -
cdr3_aa: ASSLEVGWETQY; v_call: TRBV12-3/TRBV12-4; d_call: -
cdr3_aa: ASSEYDGSGELF; v_call: TRBV25-1; d_call: -
cdr3_aa: ASSNMGCIGKTYGYT; v_call: TRBV6-2/TRBV6-3; d_call: -
cdr3_aa: SARGTSGQETQY; v_call: TRBV20-1; d_call: TRBD2
cdr3_aa: ASSHVCSARKTYGYT; v_call: TRBV7-4; d_call: -
cdr3_aa: SAPRTSGRMGTQY; v_call: TRBV20-1; d_call: TRBD2
cdr3_aa: ASSLRASRGEQY; v_call: TRBV28; d_call: -
cdr3_aa: ASSVQGGGYT; v_call: TRBV11-1; d_call: -
cdr3_aa: ASSLVGSGNTIY; v_call: TRBV28; d_call: -
cdr3_aa: ASSQEGWSTSPYNEQF; v_call: TRBV14; d_call: -
cdr3_aa: ASSLGLELGKTCGCT; v_call: TRBV25-1; d_call: -
cdr3_aa: ASNKIREYTKSGQRPD; v_call: TRBV5-2; d_call: -
cdr3_aa: AGSLVGGDEKLF; v_call: TRBV7-9; d_call: -
cdr3_aa: ASSRALTLRKTYGYT; v_call: TRBV3-1; d_call: -
cdr3_aa: ASSITTSFRKTYGYT; v_call: TRBV12-3/TRBV12-4; d_call: -
cdr3_aa: ASSSAVVVRKTYGYT; v_call: TRBV16; d_call: -
cdr3_aa: ASSSTSGRSGGNEQF; v_call: TRBV19; d_call: TRBD2
cdr3_aa: ARGRTSGGASTGELF; v_call: TRBV2; d_call: TRBD2
cdr3_aa: ASSNRRPISFAETQY; v_call: TRBV3-1; d_call: -
cdr3_aa: ASSVGASDTQY; v_call: TRBV5-6; d_call: -
cdr3_aa: ASIAPGQGINEQF; v_call: TRBV14; d_call: TRBD1
cdr3_aa: ASSLGASGGYNEQF; v_call: TRBV5-1; d_call: TRBD2
cdr3_aa: ASSKARGRQNRAGANVLT; v_call: TRBV21-1; d_call: -
cdr3_aa: ASSLLGQGNSPLH; v_call: TRBV9; d_call: TRBD1
cdr3_aa: ASSYSILAGGDQPQH; v_call: TRBV6-2/TRBV6-3; d_call: TRBD1
cdr3_aa: ASSLDRPRNTEAF; v_call: TRBV7-8; d_call: -
cdr3_aa: ASSGCGYHGKTYGYT; v_call: TRBV7-9; d_call: -
cdr3_aa: ASSQWALLSPPNYGYT; v_call: TRBV16; d_call: -
cdr3_aa: ASSPKDLSSYNEQF; v_call: TRBV6-2/TRBV6-3; d_call: -
cdr3_aa: ASSLDGRATDTQY; v_call: TRBV5-5; d_call: TRBD2
cdr3_aa: ASSTRRPYGKTYGYT; v_call: TRBV6-9; d_call: -
cdr3_aa: SARETGYEQY; v_call: TRBV20-1; d_call: -
cdr3_aa: ASSVRAGGYTEQF; v_call: TRBV9; d_call: TRBD2
cdr3_aa: ASSVGRFTDTQY; v_call: TRBV9; d_call: -
cdr3_aa: ASSQRGGKRYEQY; v_call: TRBV14; d_call: -
cdr3_aa: ASSKDALAETGELF; v_call: TRBV21-1; d_call: -
cdr3_aa: ASSQGRLTDTQY; v_call: TRBV3-2; d_call: -
cdr3_aa: ASSRVTGGNTIY; v_call: TRBV7-8; d_call: -